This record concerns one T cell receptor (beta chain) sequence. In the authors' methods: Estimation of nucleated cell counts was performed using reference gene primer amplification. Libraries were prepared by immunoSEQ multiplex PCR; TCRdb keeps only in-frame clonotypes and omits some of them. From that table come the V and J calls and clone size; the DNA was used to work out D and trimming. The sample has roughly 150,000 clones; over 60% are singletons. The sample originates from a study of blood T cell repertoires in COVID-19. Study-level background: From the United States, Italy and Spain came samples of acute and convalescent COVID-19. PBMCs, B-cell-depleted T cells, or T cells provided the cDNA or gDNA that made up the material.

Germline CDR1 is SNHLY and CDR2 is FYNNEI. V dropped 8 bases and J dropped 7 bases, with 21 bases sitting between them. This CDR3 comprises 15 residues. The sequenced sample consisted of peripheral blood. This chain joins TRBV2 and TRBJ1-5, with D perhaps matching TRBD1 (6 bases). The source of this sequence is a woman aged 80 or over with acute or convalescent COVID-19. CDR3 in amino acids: CASGVGQGPRQPQHF. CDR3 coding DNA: TGTGCCAGCGGGGTGGGGCAGGGGCCGCGACAGCCCCAGCATTTT.